The present T cell receptor beta chain was sequenced within a study of cytomegalovirus exposure and HLA in healthy donors. Whole-study results and caveats: Reported findings show TCR beta sequences accurately forecast HLA-A and HLA-B alleles in most subjects.

A word on this clone: What it recognizes is unknown.

CDR3 length: 15 amino acids. With 6 bases clipped from V and 1 base from J, the junction kept 8 bases outside the gene matches. Germline CDR1 is MNHEY and CDR2 is SMNVEV (reference sequence). 13 Jbeta primers and 60 Vbeta primers were used for the PCR. Here immunoSEQ multiplex PCR was the method, and the copy in TCRdb shows in-frame clones only, minus some. In the table there are some 110,000 clones, around 80% of which are singletons. Specimen: PBMCs. The source is a woman aged 18-29 years in good health and CMV-seropositive. The chain couples TRBV27 to TRBJ1-1; 7 positions match TRBD1. In nucleotides, the CDR3 is TGTGCCAGCAGGCCAGGGGGGCTAGGGAACACTGAAGCTTTCTTT. Encoded protein: CASRPGGLGNTEAFF.